These T cell receptor beta chains were read from a single sample in a study of radiation and T cells in renal cell carcinoma. TCRdb's table, derived via immunoSEQ multiplex PCR, lists solely in-frame clones and lacks some. The table shows about 78,000 clones, with 70% to 90% occurring only once. Sequencing used blood, obtained from a patient whose treatment included radiotherapy and nephrectomy. Every receptor here comes from a woman in her 70s with renal cell carcinoma. CDR3s include the opening cysteine and the closing phenylalanine or tryptophan. The order of the fields is V gene, J gene, clone size, D gene, CDR3 protein, CDR3 DNA. A D gene is named only where the DNA matches it firmly. Size is stated for part of the rows, as once, few or many counts, or as a class when the clone is expanded.

TRBV19	TRBJ2-7	NA	NA	CASSIEGSPYEQYF	TGTGCCAGTAGTATAGAGGGGAGTCCCTACGAGCAGTACTTC
TRBV4-1	TRBJ2-7	NA	TRBD1	CASSQGTGQFYEQYF	TGCGCCAGCAGCCAAGGGACAGGACAATTCTACGAGCAGTACTTC
TRBV19	TRBJ2-1	once	NA	CASRGGQSSYNEQFF	TGTGCCAGTAGAGGAGGACAAAGCTCCTACAATGAGCAGTTCTTC
TRBV9	TRBJ2-4	NA	NA	CASSVDIAKNIQYF	TGTGCCAGCAGCGTAGACATAGCCAAAAACATTCAGTACTTC
TRBV5-4	TRBJ2-7	NA	NA	CASSSTYEQYF	TGTGCCAGCAGCTCCACCTACGAGCAGTACTTC
TRBV19	TRBJ1-5	NA	NA	CASSGGTTGQPQHF	TGTGCCTCCTCGGGGGGGACCACTGGGCAGCCCCAGCATTTT
TRBV7-8	TRBJ1-5	NA	TRBD1	CASSLRGDRNSNQPQHF	TGTGCCAGCAGCTTAAGGGGGGACAGGAATAGCAATCAGCCCCAGCATTTT
TRBV5-1	TRBJ2-1	NA	NA	CASSLGPLREQFF	TGCGCCAGCAGCTTGGGACCGCTGCGTGAGCAGTTCTTC
TRBV11-3	TRBJ2-5	once	TRBD1	CASSTDREETQYF	TGTGCCAGCAGCACGGACAGGGAAGAGACCCAGTACTTC
TRBV5-4	TRBJ2-3	NA	NA	CASSPVGGGDTQYF	TGTGCCAGCAGCCCTGTAGGGGGTGGAGATACGCAGTATTTT
TRBV5-1	TRBJ1-2	NA	TRBD1	CASSGQGNYGYTF	TGCGCCAGCAGCGGACAGGGGAACTATGGCTACACCTTC
TRBV5-1	TRBJ1-5	NA	NA	CASSLDGLGSNQPQHF	TGCGCCAGCAGCTTGGATGGCCTCGGGAGCAATCAGCCCCAGCATTTT
TRBV10-3	TRBJ2-7	NA	NA	CAISVVGEQYF	TGTGCCATCAGTGTGGTAGGAGAGCAGTACTTC
TRBV19	TRBJ1-2	NA	NA	CASRITAGANYGYTF	TGTGCCAGTAGAATAACAGCGGGAGCTAACTATGGCTACACCTTC
TRBV5-1	TRBJ2-5	NA	NA	CASSLEGEETQYF	TGCGCCAGCAGCTTGGAGGGAGAAGAGACCCAGTACTTC
TRBV5-1	TRBJ1-2	NA	TRBD1	CASRRGDSGSYGYTF	TGCGCCAGCAGGAGGGGGGACAGTGGATCCTATGGCTACACCTTC
TRBV6-6	TRBJ2-7	NA	NA	CASSYGVSYEQYF	TGTGCCAGCAGTTATGGGGTTTCCTACGAGCAGTACTTC
TRBV18	TRBJ2-5	NA	TRBD2	CASSPVELAGETQYF	TGTGCCAGCTCACCAGTAGAGCTAGCGGGGGAGACCCAGTACTTC
TRBV15	TRBJ2-1	once	NA	CATSRDRGGGLGDEQFF	TGTGCCACCAGCAGAGATCGGGGCGGGGGCCTGGGGGATGAGCAGTTCTTC
TRBV19	TRBJ2-1	NA	TRBD2	CASSTGLAGVEQFF	TGTGCCAGTAGTACGGGACTAGCGGGGGTTGAGCAGTTCTTC
TRBV29-1	TRBJ1-2	NA	TRBD1	CSVAGTDRGDGYTF	TGCAGCGTTGCGGGTACCGACAGGGGGGATGGCTACACCTTC
TRBV6-1	TRBJ1-2	NA	NA	CASSSKRGANYGYTF	TGTGCCAGCAGTTCCAAAAGGGGCGCTAACTATGGCTACACCTTC
TRBV11-2	TRBJ1-6	NA	NA	CASSTRGEGSSPLHF	TGTGCCAGCAGCACCCGGGGGGAAGGGAGTTCACCCCTCCACTTT
TRBV28	TRBJ2-7	NA	NA	CASSSGAYYEQYF	TGTGCCAGCAGTTCCGGGGCATACTACGAGCAGTACTTC
TRBV4-3	TRBJ1-1	NA	NA	CASSQDWPVNTEAFF	TGCGCCAGCAGCCAAGATTGGCCCGTGAACACTGAAGCTTTCTTT
TRBV29-1	TRBJ2-2	NA	NA	CSVGGGRTGELFF	TGCAGCGTTGGAGGAGGGCGCACCGGGGAGTTGTTTTTT
TRBV7-2	TRBJ1-6	NA	NA	CASHRSSYNSPLHF	TGTGCCAGCCACAGGAGCTCCTATAATTCACCCCTCCACTTT
TRBV7-3	TRBJ2-5	NA	NA	CASSPGDQETQYF	TGTGCCAGCAGCCCCGGGGATCAAGAGACCCAGTACTTC
TRBV21-1	TRBJ1-5	NA	NA	CASSKLPTRRKMPQHF	TGTGCCAGCAGCAAGTTGCCAACGAGGCGAAAAATGCCCCAGCATTTT
TRBV19	TRBJ2-1	NA	NA	CASSILSSGFANEQFF	TGTGCCAGTAGTATACTCTCATCGGGGTTTGCCAATGAGCAGTTCTTC
TRBV9	TRBJ2-2	NA	TRBD2	CASSVVGSGVAGELFF	TGTGCCAGCAGCGTAGTTGGTAGCGGGGTGGCCGGGGAGCTGTTTTTT
TRBV11-3	TRBJ2-7	NA	TRBD1	CASSLGQGVDEQYF	TGTGCCAGCAGCTTAGGGCAGGGGGTCGACGAGCAGTACTTC
TRBV27	TRBJ1-5	once	TRBD1	CASSSSGGGNQPQHF	TGTGCCAGCAGCTCATCAGGGGGAGGCAATCAGCCCCAGCATTTT
TRBV7-9	TRBJ1-3	NA	NA	CAGATDPSGNTIYF	TGTGCCGGGGCCACGGACCCCTCTGGAAACACCATATATTTT
TRBV19	TRBJ2-2	NA	NA	CASGGTDTGGELFF	TGTGCCAGTGGGGGAACCGACACTGGCGGGGAGCTGTTTTTT
TRBV10-3	TRBJ2-7	NA	TRBD1	CAISDRQGSGEQYF	TGTGCCATCAGTGATCGACAGGGATCGGGGGAGCAGTACTTC
TRBV11-2	TRBJ1-1	NA	NA	CASSLRGNTEAFF	TGTGCCAGCAGCTTAAGGGGAAACACTGAAGCTTTCTTT
TRBV11-2	TRBJ2-7	once	TRBD2	CASSGLAGGPLSSYEQYF	TGTGCCAGCAGCGGACTAGCGGGGGGACCCTTAAGCTCCTACGAGCAGTACTTC
TRBV19	TRBJ1-5	NA	TRBD1	CASSTRRQGAVGNQPQHF	TGTGCCAGTAGTACAAGGAGACAGGGGGCGGTAGGCAATCAGCCCCAGCATTTT
TRBV30	TRBJ1-4	NA	TRBD1	CAWPQGGKNEKLFF	TGTGCCTGGCCCCAGGGGGGGAAGAATGAAAAACTGTTTTTT
TRBV27	TRBJ2-7	NA	NA	CASSLSQGASYEQYF	TGTGCCAGCAGTTTATCTCAGGGAGCCTCCTACGAGCAGTACTTC
TRBV2	TRBJ2-6	NA	NA	CASSTDPRGANVLTF	TGTGCCAGCAGTACGGACCCTAGAGGGGCCAACGTCCTGACTTTC
TRBV28	TRBJ1-2	once	NA	CASSLWGANGYTF	TGTGCCAGCAGTTTATGGGGGGCCAATGGCTACACCTTC
TRBV7-2	TRBJ2-7	NA	NA	CASSLGFYEQYF	TGTGCCAGCAGCTTAGGATTTTACGAGCAGTACTTC
TRBV6-6	TRBJ1-2	NA	NA	CASSTGALDPYTF	TGTGCCAGCAGCACTGGGGCCCTAGACCCCTACACCTTC
TRBV6-5	TRBJ2-7	NA	NA	CASSPRAGRSEQYF	TGTGCCAGCAGCCCTCGGGCAGGGAGATCCGAGCAGTACTTC
TRBV30	TRBJ2-2	NA	NA	CAWFGDNTGELFF	TGTGCCTGGTTTGGGGACAACACCGGGGAGCTGTTTTTT
TRBV6-5	TRBJ1-5	NA	NA	CASRTGGLNQPQHF	TGTGCCAGCAGGACCGGTGGTCTCAATCAGCCCCAGCATTTT
TRBV28	TRBJ1-6	NA	NA	CASSFRTVGFSPLHF	TGTGCCAGCAGTTTTAGGACAGTCGGTTTTTCCCCCCTCCACTTT
TRBV6-1	TRBJ1-6	NA	TRBD1	CASSEYLAGGDLHF	TGTGCCAGCAGTGAATATCTGGCAGGGGGGGACCTCCACTTT